These T cell receptor beta chains were read from a single sample in a study of technical replicates of blood from a few donors. The assay was immunoSEQ multiplex PCR, and TCRdb's table has in-frame clones only and misses some. This table has around 80,000 clones, 95% to 98% appearing once. Source material: T cells isolated from PBMCs. Source of these receptors: a human donor in good health. The CDR3 runs from the conserved cysteine through the conserved F or W. The D gene is left open where the match is weak. The listing skips clone size in some rows; elsewhere it reads once, few, many or a size class.

clone_size,cdr3_length,j_call,d_call,v_call,cdr3_aa,cdr3_nt
-,13,TRBJ2-3,TRBD1,TRBV7-8,CASSLRVQGSQYF,TGTGCCAGCAGCTTAAGGGTACAGGGGTCGCAGTATTTT
-,18,TRBJ1-1,TRBD1,TRBV11-3,CASSLGDRGETWNTEAFF,TGTGCCAGCAGCTTAGGGGACAGGGGAGAAACGTGGAACACTGAAGCTTTCTTT
-,16,TRBJ2-5,TRBD1,TRBV4-1,CASSEAGTGGGETQYF,TGCGCCAGCAGCGAGGCCGGGACAGGGGGCGGAGAGACCCAGTACTTC
-,16,TRBJ2-1,TRBD2,TRBV2,CASSEWTSGAYNEQFF,TGTGCCAGCAGCGAATGGACTAGCGGCGCCTACAATGAGCAGTTCTTC
once,16,TRBJ2-1,-,TRBV10-3,CAIRGSSGNSYNEQFF,TGTGCCATCAGGGGCAGTAGCGGTAATTCCTACAATGAGCAGTTCTTC
-,16,TRBJ2-2,TRBD1,TRBV27,CASSQGWGQVPGELFF,TGTGCCAGCAGTCAGGGGTGGGGACAGGTGCCCGGGGAGCTGTTTTTT
-,13,TRBJ1-1,-,TRBV11-1,CASSLGRNTEAFF,TGTGCCAGCAGCTTAGGCAGGAACACTGAAGCTTTCTTT
once,14,TRBJ2-3,TRBD1,TRBV19,CASSIGQATDTQYF,TGTGCCAGTAGTATTGGACAGGCCACAGATACGCAGTATTTT
-,14,TRBJ2-7,TRBD1,TRBV25-1,CASSGGDSSYEQYF,TGTGCCAGCAGTGGTGGGGACAGTTCCTACGAGCAGTACTTC
-,13,TRBJ2-3,-,TRBV6-1,CASSDDNTDTQYF,TGTGCCAGCAGTGATGACAACACAGATACGCAGTATTTT
-,13,TRBJ1-6,TRBD1,TRBV19,CASSRQGDSPLHF,TGTGCCAGTAGCCGACAGGGGGACTCACCCCTCCACTTT
once,16,TRBJ1-3,-,TRBV11-2,CASSLGPRGSGNTIYF,TGTGCCAGCAGCTTAGGTCCGAGAGGCTCTGGAAACACCATATATTTT
-,16,TRBJ2-3,TRBD2,TRBV5-1,CASSLRLAGVVYTQYF,TGCGCCAGCAGCTTAAGACTAGCGGGAGTTGTCTATACGCAGTATTTT
-,13,TRBJ2-3,-,TRBV28,CASSFLLTDTQYF,TGTGCCAGCAGTTTTCTACTCACAGATACGCAGTATTTT
-,16,TRBJ1-1,TRBD1,TRBV30,CAWTASMTGTNTEAFF,TGTGCCTGGACGGCATCGATGACAGGGACCAACACTGAAGCTTTCTTT
-,15,TRBJ2-7,-,TRBV21-1,CASSTGNRATYEQYF,TGTGCCAGCAGCACAGGAAACAGGGCGACCTACGAGCAGTACTTC
-,16,TRBJ2-3,-,TRBV7-6,CASSLRQGSSTDTQYF,TGTGCCAGCAGCTTACGTCAGGGGTCCTCCACAGATACGCAGTATTTT
-,14,TRBJ1-2,-,TRBV2,CASKLEVHNYGYTF,TGTGCCAGCAAACTCGAAGTCCACAACTATGGCTACACCTTC